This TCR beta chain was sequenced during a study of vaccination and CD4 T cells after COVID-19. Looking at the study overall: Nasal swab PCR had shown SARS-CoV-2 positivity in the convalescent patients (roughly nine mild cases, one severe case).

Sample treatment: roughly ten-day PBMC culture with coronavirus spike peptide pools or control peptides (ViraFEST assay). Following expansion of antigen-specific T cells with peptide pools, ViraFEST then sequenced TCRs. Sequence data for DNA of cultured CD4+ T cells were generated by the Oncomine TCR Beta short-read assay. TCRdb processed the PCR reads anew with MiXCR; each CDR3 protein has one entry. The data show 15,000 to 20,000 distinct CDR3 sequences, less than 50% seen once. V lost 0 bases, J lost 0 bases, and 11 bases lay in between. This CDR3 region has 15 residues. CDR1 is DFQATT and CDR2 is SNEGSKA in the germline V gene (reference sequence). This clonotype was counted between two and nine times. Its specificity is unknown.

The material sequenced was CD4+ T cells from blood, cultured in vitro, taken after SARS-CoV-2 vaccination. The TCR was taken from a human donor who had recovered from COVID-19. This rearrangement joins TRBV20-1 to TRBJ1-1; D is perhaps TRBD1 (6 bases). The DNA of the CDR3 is TGCAGTGCTAGAGATTTCAGGGACATGAACACTGAAGCTTTCTTT. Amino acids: CSARDFRDMNTEAFF.